This TCR beta chain was sequenced for a study of cytomegalovirus exposure and HLA in healthy donors. Whole-study findings and limits: Some public TCRs appeared in many individuals, while most sequences were rare. Productive status was seen about 87% or about 30% of the time for most TCR beta V segments in an earlier analysis. In a later analysis, HLA-associated TCR beta chains were more clonally expanded than equally common others.

Amplification used 60 Vbeta primers and 13 Jbeta primers. Some clones are missing from TCRdb's copy, which holds only in-frame ones; the method was immunoSEQ multiplex PCR. The repertoire consists of over 90,000 clones, with 79% occurring once and the leading ten covering approximately 3.7%. CDR3 length: 16 residues. Germline V gene lookup returns CDR1 MDHEN and CDR2 SYDVKM. Trimming took 6 bases from V and 3 from J; bases not matched to a gene: 14. On this clone itself: Its antigen is undetermined.

The chain links TRBV28 to TRBJ2-7, with 7 bases identical to TRBD1. The source of this sequence is a man aged 45 to 65 in good health and CMV-seropositive. The specimen sequenced was PBMCs. The CDR3 region is CASRTGSMDVYYEQYF. The CDR3 DNA follows: TGTGCCAGCAGGACAGGGAGTATGGATGTTTACTACGAGCAGTACTTC. The full variable domain, with the rest looked up from reference TRBV28 and TRBJ2-7, is DVKVTQSSRYLVKRTGEKVFLECVQDMDHENMFWYRQDPGLGLRLIYFSYDVKMKEKGDIPEGYSVSREKKERFSLILESASTNQTSMYLCASRTGSMDVYYEQYFGPGTRLTVT.